This T cell receptor beta chain was recorded in a study of T cell repertoires in cytomegalovirus infection. Whole-study context: In public TCR beta signatures, there were indications of both CMV infection and matching HLA type.

Study outcomes and limitations: Adding up the frequency of public TCR beta families identified people who carried CMV plus the relevant HLA. HLA-C-restricted TCR beta clonotypes specific for CMV led the ex vivo response.

On this clonotype: Its antigen is not identified.

Germline V gives CDR1 LNHDA, CDR2 SQIVND (reference sequence). V lost 4 bases to trimming and J lost 8 bases; unmatched junction nucleotides: 9. The CDR3 extends over 15 amino acids. From the reads, TCRdb called clonotypes with MiXCR, one entry per CDR3 protein. The table records hundreds of thousands of distinct CDR3 sequences, 20% to 25% of them present only once. The sequence derives from a human donor in good health (CMV status not recorded). Some clones in this sample may be carry-over from other donors' samples. The chain carries TRBV19 and TRBJ1-4; 8 bases line up with TRBD1. Material for sequencing was CD8+ T cells from PBMCs. The CDR3: CASSTSAGQVEKLFF. The CDR3 coding sequence is TGTGCCAGTAGTACATCAGCGGGACAGGTCGAAAAACTGTTTTTT.